The 30 T cell receptor beta chains in this list originate from one sample, sequenced in a study of shared clonotypes between healthy human individuals. The table came from immunoSEQ multiplex PCR; TCRdb's copy has only in-frame clones and leaves some out. The repertoire has 1,500,000 or so clones, approximately 98.5% of them found once; the top ten carry approximately 0.38%. The sequenced sample consisted of naive CD4+ T cells sorted from blood. Subset in this sample: CD45RA+ positively selected. The receptors come from a man between 25 and 39 years old in good health.

The chain combines TRBV7-9 with TRBJ1-4; D gene uncertain. Per germline, CDR1 SEHNR and CDR2 FQNEAQ (reference sequence). The V gene lost 5 bases and the J gene lost 15 bases, with 13 bases spanning the gap. The CDR3 is 11 residues long. The CDR3 DNA sequence: TGTGCCAGCAGCGGCACCGGGTTTGTGTTTTTT. Its protein product is CASSGTGFVFF.

The V gene is TRBV29-1, the J gene TRBJ1-2, with 8 bases fitting TRBD1. Germline-derived CDR1 and CDR2 are SQVTM and ANQGSEA. V trimming: 1 base; J trimming: 8 bases; junction bases outside the gene matches: 3. This CDR3 spans 12 amino acids. CDR3 amino acids: CSVEVDRGGYTF. CDR3 in DNA: TGCAGCGTTGAAGTAGACAGGGGAGGCTACACCTTC. Drawing the rest from reference TRBV29-1 and TRBJ1-2, the complete variable domain is SAVISQKPSRDICQRGTSLTIQCQVDSQVTMMFWYRQQPGQSLTLIATANQGSEATYESGFVIDKFPISRPNLTFSTLTVSNMSPEDSSIYLCSVEVDRGGYTFGSGTRLTVV.

This chain connects TRBV14 to TRBJ1-4; 11 bases line up with TRBD1. Trimming took 1 base from V and 4 from J; bases not matched to a gene: 5. The V gene's germline CDR1 is SGHDN and CDR2 FVKESK. There are 17 residues in the CDR3. The CDR3 sequence is CASSQVSGTGGNEKLFF. DNA of the CDR3: TGTGCCAGCAGCCAAGTGAGTGGGACAGGGGGTAATGAAAAACTGTTTTTT.

The chain has TRBV30 and TRBJ1-1; D may be TRBD1 (6 bases). Germline-derived CDR1 and CDR2 are GTSNPN and SVGIG (reference sequence). The germline V and J ends were trimmed by 3 bases and 4 bases, with 12 bases remaining between them. This CDR3 spans 13 amino acids. DNA for the CDR3: TGTGCCTGGAGGGTAACAGGGTTCACTGAAGCTTTCTTT. Amino acid sequence: CAWRVTGFTEAFF.

V usage is TRBV29-1 and J usage is TRBJ2-2; TRBD1 agrees at 8 bases. Germline V gives CDR1 SQVTM, CDR2 ANQGSEA. This CDR3 has 14 residues. The V and J ends lost 4 bases and 0 bases, in that order; junction bases with no gene match: 1. Here the CDR3 DNA reads TGCAGCGTTGGGACAGGGACGAACACCGGGGAGCTGTTTTTT. Its protein product is CSVGTGTNTGELFF.

V usage is TRBV7-9 and J usage is TRBJ1-4; D remains ambiguous. The germline gives CDR1 SEHNR, CDR2 FQNEAQ (reference sequence). V was clipped by 5 bases and J by 4 bases, with 8 bases between them. This CDR3 has 13 amino acids. The CDR3 nucleotides read TGTGCCAGCAGCCCGCCGAGTAATGAAAAACTGTTTTTT. Its translation is CASSPPSNEKLFF.

The V and J genes are TRBV2 and TRBJ1-1; 8 bases are shared with TRBD1. This CDR3 has 13 amino acids. Germline CDR1 SNHLY, CDR2 FYNNEI. With 6 bases clipped from V and 4 bases from J, the junction kept 4 bases outside the gene matches. CDR3 residues: CASRVTGGTEAFF. The CDR3 nucleotides read TGTGCCAGCAGAGTAACAGGGGGCACTGAAGCTTTCTTT.

On this clone itself: The same CDR3 arises from other DNA sequences in this sample as well. The chain couples TRBV18 to TRBJ2-5; perhaps D is TRBD1 or TRBD2 (5 bases each). Per germline, CDR1 KGHSH and CDR2 LQKENI. The CDR3 contains 13 residues. V was trimmed by 2 bases and J by 4 bases, leaving 8 bases between them. CDR3 amino acids: CASSPGGLETQYF. The CDR3, as DNA: TGTGCCAGCTCACCAGGGGGATTAGAGACCCAGTACTTC.

V gene TRBV5-1 combines with J gene TRBJ1-2, with TRBD1 matching 7 bases. The germline V gene encodes CDR1 SGHRS and CDR2 YFSETQ. The CDR3 totals 14 residues. V lost 2 bases, J lost 1 base, and 2 bases stayed unmatched. CDR3 sequence: CASSLQGFNYGYTF. The CDR3, as DNA: TGCGCCAGCAGCTTACAGGGGTTTAACTATGGCTACACCTTC.

As to this clone: Distinct nucleotide sequences in the sample also encode this CDR3. The chain is built from TRBV28 and TRBJ1-2; maybe TRBD1 (5 bases). The V gene's germline CDR1 is MDHEN and CDR2 SYDVKM. This CDR3 is 13 amino acids long. With 3 bases removed from V and 3 bases from J, the gap between germline ends came to 8 bases. The CDR3 nucleotides are TGTGCCAGCAGTTTTAGCAGGGACTATGGCTACACCTTC. It translates to CASSFSRDYGYTF.

This chain uses TRBV5-1 with TRBJ2-3; no clear D gene. The CDR3 totals 13 residues. Trimming removed 2 bases from V and 6 bases from J, with 10 bases in between. CDR1 is SGHRS and CDR2 is YFSETQ in the germline V gene. The CDR3 nucleotides read TGCGCCAGCAGCTTTAGGATGGCGGATACGCAGTATTTT. Amino acid sequence: CASSFRMADTQYF.

V gene TRBV29-1 combines with J gene TRBJ1-1; D unclear. This CDR3 spans 13 amino acids. V lost 4 bases and J lost 7, with 16 bases in between. Looked up from germline, CDR1 is SQVTM and CDR2 is ANQGSEA. The CDR3 nucleotides are TGCAGCGTTGTTTCTCAGCTTAGATATGAAGCTTTCTTT. Protein sequence: CSVVSQLRYEAFF.

The chain has TRBV5-1 and TRBJ1-4; D possibly corresponds to TRBD1 (5 bases). V was clipped by 3 bases and J by 5 bases, with 11 bases between them. CDR1 is SGHRS and CDR2 is YFSETQ in the germline V gene. CDR3 length: 14 amino acids. Written as DNA, the CDR3 is TGCGCCAGCAGCTACGACAGTACAAATGAAAAACTGTTTTTT. It specifies CASSYDSTNEKLFF.

This chain links TRBV7-9 with TRBJ2-1; TRBD1 or TRBD2 may be the D gene (7 bases each). The germline V gene has CDR1 SEHNR and CDR2 FQNEAQ (reference sequence). V was pared by 10 bases and J by 4 bases, with 20 bases between. The CDR3 loop spans 15 amino acids. This CDR3 is CATRGSAGEYNEQFF. Written as DNA, the CDR3 is TGTGCCACCAGGGGGTCGGCGGGAGAGTACAATGAGCAGTTCTTC.

This chain joins TRBV5-1 and TRBJ2-1, with D unresolved. Germline CDR1 is SGHRS and CDR2 is YFSETQ. This CDR3 has 16 residues. The V end lost 0 bases, the J end lost 0 bases, and 10 bases lay between the germline ends. CDR3 nucleotides: TGCGCCAGCAGCTTGGAGGGCCGGAGCTCCTACAATGAGCAGTTCTTC. Residues: CASSLEGRSSYNEQFF.

The chain carries TRBV2 and TRBJ1-5; tentative D call: TRBD1 (6 bases). This CDR3 is 15 amino acids long. The V gene's germline CDR1 is SNHLY and CDR2 FYNNEI. Trimming took off 4 bases at V and 1 base at J, with 11 bases between the two ends. DNA of the CDR3: TGTGCCAGCAGTGCGGGGGCGCTAAGCAATCAGCCCCAGCATTTT. It translates to CASSAGALSNQPQHF.

The rearrangement uses TRBV18 and TRBJ2-5; 7 nucleotides agree with TRBD1. The germline CDR1 and CDR2 sequences are KGHSH and LQKENI. CDR3 length: 14 amino acids. J was trimmed by 5 bases and V by 3 bases; bases with no gene match: 6. For the CDR3, the DNA is TGTGCCAGCTCACCGACAGGGATTGGGGAGACCCAGTACTTC. It specifies CASSPTGIGETQYF.

J is TRBJ2-3 and V is TRBV5-1; 11 nucleotides align to TRBD2. In germline, CDR1 is SGHRS, CDR2 YFSETQ. V dropped 0 bases and J dropped 5; count of bases not matched to a gene: 8. The CDR3 spans 17 residues. CDR3 sequence: CASSLELAGGRGDTQYF. In nucleotides, the CDR3 is TGCGCCAGCAGCTTGGAGCTAGCGGGAGGCCGGGGAGATACGCAGTATTTT.

Concerning this clone itself: The sample carries other DNA sequences with the same CDR3. The rearrangement links TRBV7-9 to TRBJ2-1, with 9 positions matching TRBD2. The ends lost 1 base at V and 4 bases at J; junction bases unmatched: 2. This CDR3 region has 15 residues. The germline V gene has CDR1 SEHNR and CDR2 FQNEAQ (reference sequence). Written as DNA, the CDR3 is TGTGCCAGCAGCTTAGGGGGACTAGCATACAATGAGCAGTTCTTC. It translates to CASSLGGLAYNEQFF.

The J gene is TRBJ2-5, the V gene TRBV5-1; 7 nucleotides match TRBD2. The V gene end was trimmed by 1 base and the J gene end by 2 bases; junction bases not matched to a gene: 2. The V gene's germline CDR1 is SGHRS and CDR2 YFSETQ. The CDR3 consists of 14 residues. As DNA, the CDR3 is TGCGCCAGCAGCTTGTCTAGCGGACAAGAGACCCAGTACTTC. Translating it yields CASSLSSGQETQYF.

The chain is built from TRBV10-3 and TRBJ2-1; 7 nucleotides align to TRBD2. J lost 2 bases, V lost 0 bases, and 7 bases had no gene match. CDR1 is ENHRY and CDR2 is SYGVKD in the germline V gene. This CDR3 spans 17 amino acids. The CDR3 region is CAISESSGIRTYNEQFF. CDR3 bases: TGTGCCATCAGTGAGTCCAGCGGGATAAGGACCTACAATGAGCAGTTCTTC.

This chain links TRBV7-2 with TRBJ2-1, with D possibly TRBD1 on 5 matching bases. CDR3 length: 15 residues. Germline lookup yields CDR1 SGHTA and CDR2 FQGNSA. V was clipped by 0 bases and J by 2 bases, with 8 bases between them. For the CDR3, the DNA is TGTGCCAGCAGCTTAGCGGTAGGGGCCTACAATGAGCAGTTCTTC. Protein sequence: CASSLAVGAYNEQFF.

This clone occurred once. This chain joins TRBV7-2 and TRBJ2-7; 7 positions agree with TRBD2. V lost 8 bases to trimming and J lost 3 bases; unmatched junction nucleotides: 10. CDR1 and CDR2 (germline): SGHTA, FQGNSA. The CDR3 contains 14 residues. The CDR3 bases are TGTGCCAGCGGAAATCGACTAGCCCACTACGAGCAGTACTTC. Protein: CASGNRLAHYEQYF.

This chain links TRBV7-2 with TRBJ1-5, with 10 bases lining up with TRBD1. Germline CDR1 and CDR2: SGHTA and FQGNSA. The ends lost 5 bases at V and 2 bases at J; junction bases unmatched: 6. The CDR3 consists of 16 residues. The CDR3 reads CASSARDRGGNQPQHF. The CDR3 DNA sequence: TGTGCCAGCAGCGCCCGGGACAGGGGAGGCAATCAGCCCCAGCATTTT.

Points on this clone: Within the sample, other DNA sequences also encode this same CDR3. V usage is TRBV9 and J usage is TRBJ2-3, with D hard to call. Germline-derived CDR1 and CDR2 are SGDLS and YYNGEE. This CDR3 contains 13 residues. V was trimmed by 3 bases and J by 0 bases, leaving 5 bases between them. The DNA for the CDR3 is TGTGCCAGCAGCGGGCAAAGCACAGATACGCAGTATTTT. This gives the protein CASSGQSTDTQYF.

This rearrangement joins TRBV5-1 to TRBJ2-6; weak D call: TRBD2 (6 bases). Between the trimmed V and J ends, which lost 1 base and 0 bases, there was a span of 14 bases. This CDR3 spans 18 amino acids. From germline, CDR1 is SGHRS and CDR2 YFSETQ. The CDR3, as DNA: TGCGCCAGCAGCTTGTGGGGGGAACCGAGCTCTGGGGCCAACGTCCTGACTTTC. It codes for CASSLWGEPSSGANVLTF.

The V call is TRBV5-1, the J call TRBJ2-7; D uncertain. V lost 4 bases to trimming and J lost 0 bases, with 14 bases between them. Germline V gene lookup returns CDR1 SGHRS and CDR2 YFSETQ. The CDR3 spans 15 residues. The CDR3 reads CASSPESTSSYEQYF. The CDR3 coding sequence is TGCGCCAGCAGCCCGGAGTCTACAAGCTCCTACGAGCAGTACTTC.

J is TRBJ1-1 and V is TRBV5-1; D is possibly TRBD1 (5 bases). V gave up 3 bases and J gave up 4 bases, with 10 bases separating them. This CDR3 has 13 residues. Germline V CDR1 and CDR2: SGHRS, YFSETQ. This chain's CDR3 is CASSSSGSTEAFF. The CDR3 region has the DNA TGCGCCAGCAGCTCTTCAGGGAGCACTGAAGCTTTCTTT.

The V call is TRBV2, the J call TRBJ2-3, with 8 positions matching TRBD1. V lost 6 bases to trimming and J lost 8 bases; unmatched junction nucleotides: 13. This CDR3 has 15 residues. Per the germline V gene, CDR1 is SNHLY and CDR2 is FYNNEI. This CDR3 reads CASRQDRARGGTQYF. CDR3 sequence (DNA): TGTGCCAGCAGACAGGACAGGGCCCGAGGGGGTACGCAGTATTTT.

The CDR3 spells CASSQDLGSSREKLFF. CDR3 coding DNA: TGCGCCAGCAGCCAAGATCTTGGCAGTTCGAGGGAAAAACTGTTTTTT. This chain links TRBV4-3 with TRBJ1-4; the D is unclear. In germline, CDR1 is LGHNA, CDR2 YSLEER. This CDR3 has 16 amino acids. Deletions cut 0 bases from V and 8 bases from J, with 16 bases between.